This T cell receptor beta chain is from a study of CD8 T cells in Susac syndrome. Study results and caveats: It was acknowledged by the study that relatively few individuals were included in its TCR sequencing and HLA analysis.

With random hexamers, reverse transcription was performed on roughly 0.5 to 1 ug of RNA. Amplification of TCR beta CDR3 used immunoSEQ multiplex PCR across 54 Vbeta and 13 Jbeta. MiXCR was run by TCRdb on the immunoSEQ multiplex PCR reads, yielding one entry per CDR3 protein. The sample records about 50,000 distinct CDR3 sequences, roughly 93% being singletons. V was shortened by 6 bases and J by 3 bases, with 23 bases between the two germline ends. The CDR3 has 17 amino acids. Germline CDR1 reads SNHLY; CDR2 reads FYNNEI. Turning to this clonotype: Its cognate antigen is unknown.

The receptor comes from a human donor with multiple sclerosis. The J gene is TRBJ1-1, the V gene TRBV2; no reliable D call. Sequenced material: CD8+ T cells from PBMCs. In DNA, the CDR3 is TGTGCCAGCAGACCCGCGCTGGGTTGGGGTTCGGACACTGAAGCTTTCTTT. It is translated as CASRPALGWGSDTEAFF.